These 15 T cell receptor beta chains originate from one sample sequenced in a study of beta chain features in type 1 diabetes. As every portion of the isolated RNA was reverse transcribed, the sequencing read expressed TCRB transcripts. Data came from immunoSEQ multiplex PCR; TCRdb stores just in-frame clones and leaves some out. The repertoire holds 850,000 to 900,000 clones, with around a sixth as singletons. Sequences were obtained from naive CD4+ T cells from blood. Source of these receptors: a woman under 30 in good health.

This clone turned up a few times. J is TRBJ1-1 and V is TRBV2, with 9 bases fitting TRBD1. CDR1 SNHLY and CDR2 FYNNEI come from the germline V gene. Unmatched junction bases numbered 4, after V lost 6 bases and J lost 8 bases. The CDR3 spans 12 residues. The CDR3: CASSGDRVEAFF. The CDR3 DNA sequence: TGTGCCAGCAGCGGGGACAGGGTAGAAGCTTTCTTT. Supplemented by reference TRBV2 and TRBJ1-1, the full variable domain reads EPEVTQTPSHQVTQMGQEVILRCVPISNHLYFYWYRQILGQKVEFLVSFYNNEISEKSEIFDDQFSVERPDGSNFTLKIRSTKLEDSAMYFCASSGDRVEAFFGQGTRLTVV.

This clone was counted a few times. The chain recombines TRBV21-1 with TRBJ2-5; the table names TRBD1, a call not compared with the DNA. TRBV21-1 is described as a pseudogene. The length of the CDR3 is 16 residues. The CDR3 protein is CASSKGTGPVGETQYF. The CDR3 DNA follows: TGTGCCAGCAGCAAAGGAACAGGGCCGGTAGGGGAGACCCAGTACTTC.

The CDR3 reads CASLRMNTEAFF. The CDR3 DNA reads as TGTGCCAGCCTTCGAATGAACACTGAAGCTTTCTTT. The chain uses TRBV7-9 and TRBJ1-1; no reliable D call. There are 12 residues in the CDR3. The germline gives CDR1 SEHNR, CDR2 FQNEAQ (reference sequence). Deletions cut 8 bases from V and 0 bases from J, with 7 bases between.

The chain uses TRBV7-2 and TRBJ2-1; D might be TRBD2 (5 bases). CDR1 is SGHTA and CDR2 is FQGNSA in the germline V gene. V was clipped by 2 bases and J by 10 bases, with 9 bases between them. The CDR3 has 12 residues. CDR3 amino acids: CASSLRRLEQFF. CDR3 DNA: TGTGCCAGCAGCTTACGGCGACTAGAGCAGTTCTTC. Variable domain in full (rest from reference TRBV7-2 and TRBJ2-1): GAGVSQSPSNKVTEKGKDVELRCDPISGHTALYWYRQSLGQGLEFLIYFQGNSAPDKSGLPSDRFSAERTGGSVSTLTIQRTQQEDSAVYLCASSLRRLEQFFGPGTRLTVL.

This clone was detected only a few times. This sequence joins TRBV28 and TRBJ2-3; no definite D call. Germline lookup yields CDR1 MDHEN and CDR2 SYDVKM. There are 14 residues in the CDR3. Between the trimmed V and J ends, which lost 8 bases and 1 base, there was a span of 13 bases. The CDR3 is CASLKSRGTDTQYF. The CDR3, as DNA: TGTGCCAGCCTAAAAAGCCGCGGCACAGATACGCAGTATTTT.

This chain uses TRBV7-6 with TRBJ2-4, with D possibly being TRBD2 (5 bases). V lost 2 bases, J lost 8 bases, and 13 bases lay in between. Germline CDR1 SGHVS, CDR2 FNYEAQ. CDR3 length: 14 amino acids. CDR3 nucleotide sequence: TGTGCCAGCAGCTTAACCCGCGGAGCGGACATTCAGTACTTC. Translation: CASSLTRGADIQYF.

J is TRBJ2-7 and V is TRBV30; D gene unclear. This CDR3 has 15 residues. The germline V gene has CDR1 GTSNPN and CDR2 SVGIG (reference sequence). V was pared by 3 bases and J by 0 bases, with 15 bases between. The CDR3 reads CAWSVRQVNSYEQYF. CDR3 sequence (DNA): TGTGCCTGGAGCGTAAGACAAGTTAACTCCTACGAGCAGTACTTC.

This rearrangement joins TRBV21-1 to TRBJ2-1; TRBD2 was called by the table and not checked on the DNA. TRBV21-1 counts as a pseudogene. This CDR3 has 20 amino acids. CDR3 sequence (DNA): TGTGCCAGCAGCAAAGTCTTCCGACGGATCCGGGGGGGTCATGGCAATGAGCAGTTCTTC. Translating gives CASSKVFRRIRGGHGNEQFF.

This clone was detected a few times. The rearrangement uses TRBV5-4 and TRBJ2-2; TRBD1 or TRBD2 may be the D gene (5 bases each). The V end was cut by 2 bases, the J end by 3 bases, with 11 bases between. The CDR3 length is 15 residues. The germline gives CDR1 SGHNT, CDR2 YYREEE (reference sequence). The CDR3 DNA is TGTGCCAGCAGCTTCTTTTTGGGGGACACCGGGGAGCTGTTTTTT. This gives the protein CASSFFLGDTGELFF.

The chain recombines TRBV4-3 with TRBJ2-3, with 8 bases fitting TRBD2. From germline, CDR1 is LGHNA and CDR2 YSLEER. The CDR3 runs to 19 residues. V was clipped by 0 bases and J by 2 bases; unmatched bases: 13. This CDR3 is CASSQDGVGSGGVTDTQYF. The CDR3 DNA reads as TGCGCCAGCAGCCAAGATGGAGTGGGGAGCGGGGGAGTCACAGATACGCAGTATTTT.

The V and J genes are TRBV28 and TRBJ2-3; no firm D call. V shed 10 bases and J shed 0 bases, with 14 bases lying between them. This CDR3 spans 14 amino acids. Germline CDR1 and CDR2: MDHEN and SYDVKM. The CDR3 loop reads CATRAGGSTDTQYF. The CDR3 bases are TGTGCCACCCGGGCAGGCGGTAGCACAGATACGCAGTATTTT.

V and J are TRBV15 and TRBJ1-5; 9 nucleotides align to TRBD1. The V gene's germline CDR1 is LNHNV and CDR2 YYDKDF (reference sequence). Losses at the gene ends were 3 bases for V and 4 bases for J; bases not matched to a gene: 7. This CDR3 comprises 16 residues. The CDR3 loop is CATSRVRQGVNQPQHF. The CDR3 bases are TGTGCCACCAGCAGGGTAAGACAGGGGGTTAATCAGCCCCAGCATTTT.

In the case of this clone: The same CDR3 can be traced to other DNA sequences in this sample. This rearrangement joins TRBV28 to TRBJ2-7; the D gene is possibly TRBD2 (5 bases). This CDR3 region has 11 residues. Per the germline V gene, CDR1 is MDHEN and CDR2 is SYDVKM. V dropped 8 bases and J dropped 2 bases, with 7 bases sitting between them. The CDR3 coding sequence is TGTGCCAGCTTCGGGGCCTACGAGCAGTACTTC. Residues: CASFGAYEQYF.

The genes are TRBV28 and TRBJ2-7; tentative D call: TRBD2 (6 bases). The germline V gene has CDR1 MDHEN and CDR2 SYDVKM. The V and J ends lost 11 bases and 0 bases respectively, with 11 bases between them. CDR3 length: 12 residues. The CDR3: CASEGGSYEQYF. CDR3 sequence (DNA): TGTGCCTCAGAGGGAGGCTCCTACGAGCAGTACTTC.

This chain connects TRBV28 to TRBJ2-1, with 9 positions matching TRBD1. CDR3 length: 15 amino acids. CDR1 is MDHEN and CDR2 is SYDVKM in the germline V gene. J lost 4 bases, V lost 5 bases, and 6 bases had no gene match. This CDR3 reads CASSHGGTGYNEQFF. The DNA for the CDR3 is TGTGCCAGCAGTCACGGGGGGACAGGGTACAATGAGCAGTTCTTC. Filled out from reference TRBV28 and TRBJ2-1, the complete variable domain reads DVKVTQSSRYLVKRTGEKVFLECVQDMDHENMFWYRQDPGLGLRLIYFSYDVKMKEKGDIPEGYSVSREKKERFSLILESASTNQTSMYLCASSHGGTGYNEQFFGPGTRLTVL.